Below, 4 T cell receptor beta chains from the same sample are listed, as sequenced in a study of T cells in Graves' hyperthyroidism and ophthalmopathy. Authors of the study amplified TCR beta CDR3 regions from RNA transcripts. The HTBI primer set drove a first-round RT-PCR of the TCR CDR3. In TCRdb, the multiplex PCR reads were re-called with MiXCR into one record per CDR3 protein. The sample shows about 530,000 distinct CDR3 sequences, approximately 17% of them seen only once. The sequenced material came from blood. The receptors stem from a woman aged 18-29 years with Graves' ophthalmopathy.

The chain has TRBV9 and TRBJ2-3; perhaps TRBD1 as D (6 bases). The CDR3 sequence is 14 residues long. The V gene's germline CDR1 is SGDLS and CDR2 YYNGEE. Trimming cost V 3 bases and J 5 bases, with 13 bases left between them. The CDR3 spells CASSAGHREDTQYF. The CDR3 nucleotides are TGTGCCAGCAGCGCGGGACACCGGGAAGATACGCAGTATTTT.

The CDR3 loop reads CASSTRTGYYF. The CDR3 nucleotides are TGTGCCAGCAGCACGCGGACAGGGTATTACTTC. This chain links TRBV11-2 with TRBJ2-7; 8 nucleotides agree with TRBD1. Germline V gene sequence: CDR1 SGHAT, CDR2 FQNNGV. CDR3 length: 11 amino acids. V lost 5 bases to trimming and J lost 13 bases; unmatched junction nucleotides: 7.

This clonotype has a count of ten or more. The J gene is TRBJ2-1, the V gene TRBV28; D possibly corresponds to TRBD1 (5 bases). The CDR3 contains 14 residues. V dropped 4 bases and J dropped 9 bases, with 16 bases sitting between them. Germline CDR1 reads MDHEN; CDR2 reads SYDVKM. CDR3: CASSSFPQGSEQFF. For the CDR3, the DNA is TGTGCCAGCAGTTCCTTCCCCCAGGGTTCTGAGCAGTTCTTC.

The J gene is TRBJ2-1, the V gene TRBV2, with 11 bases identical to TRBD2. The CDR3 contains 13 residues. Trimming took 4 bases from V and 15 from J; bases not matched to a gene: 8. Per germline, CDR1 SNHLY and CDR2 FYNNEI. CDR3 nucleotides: TGTGCCAGCAGTGGGACTAGCGGGCAACCACTGTTCTTC. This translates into CASSGTSGQPLFF.